This record covers a single T cell receptor (beta chain). In its sample, this clone was seen a few times. The specificity of this receptor is unknown. No qualities accompany the bases; no much larger clone lies one base away. TCRbeta CDR3 regions were amplified from genomic DNA using the immunoSEQ Assay, a bias-controlled multiplex PCR. The authors processed their data as follows. The number of nucleated cells in each sample was estimated by amplification of reference gene primers within the assay. To quantify the absolute abundance of each unique TCRbeta CDR3 rearrangement, sequence reads were collapsed and filtered. For each sample, productive Simpson clonality was calculated as the square root of Simpson's diversity index across productive rearrangements. In TCRdb, the immuneACCESS table is reduced to in-frame sequences with V and J assigned. These tables do not hold every clone; where another copy was compared, an unresolved V gene accounts for under half, and the others remain unexplained. V and J calls and clone size are as listed in that table; D and trimming were resolved from the DNA. The sample table lists 250,000 or so clones, around 83% of them with a count of one. The ten largest clones add up to about 2% of the sample.

A second Seattle source provided samples from volunteer blood donors who had recovered from COVID-19. Collaborating institutions collected whole blood in K2EDTA tubes following their own protocols. Collaborator samples were shipped for TCRbeta analysis as frozen whole blood, isolated PBMCs, or DNA extracted from either sample type. The sample is drawn from a study of blood T cell repertoires in COVID-19 (dated by TCRdb to about 2020). Looking at the study overall: Samples covering the acute and convalescent phases of COVID-19 were provided by collaborators in the United States, Italy and Spain. A de-identified subject ID, COVID-19 status, age in years and sex were almost always included in the sample metadata. The material from the prospective study consisted of cDNA or gDNA derived from T cells, B-cell-depleted T cells, or PBMCs. The dataset comprised deeply sampled blood TCRbeta repertoires from subjects exposed to, actively infected with, or recovered from COVID-19. Where available, HLA class I and class II types were taken from metadata supplied by the sample provider and were not determined by assay-based typing. The repertoires were released in a freely available public database meant as a resource for research on the immune response to SARS-CoV-2. The samples were drawn from two sources: the first 160 participants of the ongoing ImmuneRACE study, and 950 to 1,500 subjects contributed by 6 global collaborators.

The paper as a whole reports these results and caveats: The quantity of clinical and demographic metadata differed by source and by participant and was supplied without curation.

Source material: peripheral blood. This clonotype was obtained from a man aged 30 to 45 who had recovered from COVID-19.

In nucleotide form, the sequence is TGTGTCAGAAGCCCCCCTAGGAGCGGTGACTATAATTCACCCCTCCACTTT. Its translation is CVRSPPRSGDYNSPLHF. In this chain, TRBV7-5 is recombined with TRBJ1-6. TRBV7-5 is assigned pseudogene status. Its CDR3 holds 17 amino acids, cysteine through phenylalanine. Only the CDR3 portion is preserved as DNA: 51 bases, with reading frame beginning at the first base.